The 8 T cell receptor beta chains below were found in one sample sequenced in a study of cytomegalovirus exposure and HLA in healthy donors. The study ran its PCR with 60 Vbeta and 13 Jbeta primers. Using immunoSEQ multiplex PCR, the repertoire was profiled, and TCRdb retains in-frame clones only, with some absent. The data show 100,000 to 150,000 clones, approximately 75% seen once. The sample consisted of PBMCs. These receptors all come from a woman aged 40 to 50 in good health and CMV-seropositive.

This chain uses TRBV10-3 with TRBJ1-4, with TRBD1 identical over 9 bases. The CDR3 is made up of 14 amino acids. The V and J ends lost 6 bases and 2 bases, in that order; junction bases with no gene match: 1. Germline CDR1 and CDR2: ENHRY and SYGVKD. In DNA, the CDR3 is TGTGCCATCAGCGGACAGGGGACTAATGAAAAACTGTTTTTT. Translated: CAISGQGTNEKLFF.

The chain carries TRBV6-5 and TRBJ2-5; possibly TRBD2 for D (5 bases). CDR3 length equals 13 residues. The germline V gene has CDR1 MNHEY and CDR2 SVGAGI. V was clipped by 5 bases and J by 5 bases, with 12 bases between them. The CDR3 sequence is CASSELGVETQYF. The CDR3 bases are TGTGCCAGCAGTGAACTAGGAGTGGAGACCCAGTACTTC.

This clone was detected once. The chain couples TRBV18 to TRBJ1-4, with 10 bases identical to TRBD1. CDR1 is KGHSH, CDR2 LQKENI, per germline. There are 14 residues in the CDR3. J was trimmed by 5 bases and V by 6 bases; bases with no gene match: 3. CDR3 nucleotides: TGTGCCAGCTCCCGGGACAGGGGAAATGAAAAACTGTTTTTT. This sequence encodes CASSRDRGNEKLFF.

The V gene is TRBV5-1, the J gene TRBJ2-2; possible D gene TRBD1, 7 bases. Germline lookup yields CDR1 SGHRS and CDR2 YFSETQ. V shed 4 bases and J shed 0 bases, with 10 bases lying between them. The CDR3 has 15 amino acids. In nucleotides, the CDR3 is TGCGCCAGCAGCCAGGGGGGCTCGAACACCGGGGAGCTGTTTTTT. Its translation: CASSQGGSNTGELFF.

The chain recombines TRBV30 with TRBJ1-2, with TRBD1 matching 8 bases. Germline V gives CDR1 GTSNPN, CDR2 SVGIG (reference sequence). The CDR3 length is 16 residues. Trimming removed 3 bases from V and 0 bases from J; junction bases left unmatched: 9. CDR3: CAWRSDRESPNYGYTF. DNA of the CDR3: TGTGCCTGGAGATCGGACAGGGAGAGCCCTAACTATGGCTACACCTTC.

The genes are TRBV23-1 and TRBJ2-7; 10 nucleotides align to TRBD1. TRBV23-1 qualifies as an ORF whose function is uncertain. This CDR3 is built from 16 residues. J was trimmed by 2 bases and V by 3 bases; bases with no gene match: 7. The CDR3 sequence: CASSHFSGQGTYEQYF. CDR3 sequence (DNA): TGCGCCAGCAGTCATTTCTCGGGACAGGGGACCTACGAGCAGTACTTC.

The chain has TRBV2 and TRBJ1-3; 7 bases are shared with TRBD1. From germline, CDR1 is SNHLY and CDR2 FYNNEI. The trim removed 6 bases at V and 0 bases at J, leaving 2 bases unmatched. The CDR3 is 14 residues long. In DNA, the CDR3 is TGTGCCAGCAGGAGACAGGGCTCTGGAAACACCATATATTTT. It yields the protein CASRRQGSGNTIYF.

The chain employs TRBV30 and TRBJ1-5; TRBD1 is a possible D gene (5 bases). The CDR3 has 14 amino acids. Trimming took 6 bases from V and 3 from J, leaving 15 bases between them. Germline V gene lookup returns CDR1 GTSNPN and CDR2 SVGIG (reference sequence). CDR3 bases: TGTGCCTGCACCCCCAGGGTACCCAATCAGCCCCAGCATTTT. It specifies CACTPRVPNQPQHF.